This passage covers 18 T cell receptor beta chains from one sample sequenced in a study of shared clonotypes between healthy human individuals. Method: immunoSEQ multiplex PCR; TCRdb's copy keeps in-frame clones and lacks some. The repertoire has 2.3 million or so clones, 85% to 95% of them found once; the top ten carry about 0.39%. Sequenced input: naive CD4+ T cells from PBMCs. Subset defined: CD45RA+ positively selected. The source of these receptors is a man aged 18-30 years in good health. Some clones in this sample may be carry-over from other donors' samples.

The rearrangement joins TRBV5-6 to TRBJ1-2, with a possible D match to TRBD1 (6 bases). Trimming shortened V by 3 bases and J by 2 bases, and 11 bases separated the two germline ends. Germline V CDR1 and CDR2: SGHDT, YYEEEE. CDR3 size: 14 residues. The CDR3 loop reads CASSYWTENYGYTF. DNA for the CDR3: TGTGCCAGCAGCTACTGGACAGAAAACTATGGCTACACCTTC.

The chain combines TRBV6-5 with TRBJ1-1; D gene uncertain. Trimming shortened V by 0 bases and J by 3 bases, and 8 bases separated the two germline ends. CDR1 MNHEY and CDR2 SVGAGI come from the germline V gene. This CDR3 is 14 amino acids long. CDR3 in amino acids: CASSYSRADTEAFF. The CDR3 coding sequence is TGTGCCAGCAGTTACTCTCGGGCAGACACTGAAGCTTTCTTT.

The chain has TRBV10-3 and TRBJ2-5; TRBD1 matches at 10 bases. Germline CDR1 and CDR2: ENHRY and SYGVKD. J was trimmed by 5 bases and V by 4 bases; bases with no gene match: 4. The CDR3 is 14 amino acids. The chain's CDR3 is CAISGQGAKETQYF. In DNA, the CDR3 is TGTGCCATCAGTGGACAGGGGGCGAAGGAGACCCAGTACTTC.

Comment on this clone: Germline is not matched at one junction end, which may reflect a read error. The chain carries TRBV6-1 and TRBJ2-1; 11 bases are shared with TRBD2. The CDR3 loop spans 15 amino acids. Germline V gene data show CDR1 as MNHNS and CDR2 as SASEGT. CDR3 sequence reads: CASREGTSGRNEQFF. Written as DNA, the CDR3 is TGTGCCAGCAGGGAAGGGACTAGCGGCCGCAATGAGCAGTTCTTC.

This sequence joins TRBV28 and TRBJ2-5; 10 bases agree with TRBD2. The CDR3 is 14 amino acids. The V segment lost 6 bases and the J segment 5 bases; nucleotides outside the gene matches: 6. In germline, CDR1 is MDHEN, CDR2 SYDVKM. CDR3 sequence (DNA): TGTGCCAGCAGCCCTAGCGGGAGCAGGGAGACCCAGTACTTC. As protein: CASSPSGSRETQYF.

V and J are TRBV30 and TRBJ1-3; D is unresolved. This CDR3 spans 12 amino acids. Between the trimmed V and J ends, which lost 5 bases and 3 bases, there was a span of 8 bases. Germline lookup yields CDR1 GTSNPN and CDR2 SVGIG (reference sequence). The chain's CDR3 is CAWGDVGNTIYF. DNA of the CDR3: TGTGCCTGGGGGGATGTTGGAAACACCATATATTTT.

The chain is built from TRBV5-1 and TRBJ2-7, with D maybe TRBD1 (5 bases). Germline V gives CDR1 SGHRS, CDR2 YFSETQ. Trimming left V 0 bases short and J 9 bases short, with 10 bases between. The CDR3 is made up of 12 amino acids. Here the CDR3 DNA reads TGCGCCAGCAGCTTGGAAGGGGCCGTGCAGTACTTC. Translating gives CASSLEGAVQYF.

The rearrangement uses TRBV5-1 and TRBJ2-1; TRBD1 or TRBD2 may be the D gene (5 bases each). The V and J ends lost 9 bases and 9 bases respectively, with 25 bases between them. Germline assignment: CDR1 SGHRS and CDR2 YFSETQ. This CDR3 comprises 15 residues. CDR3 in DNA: TGCGCCACCAAACCCGGGACGGAGACATGGGGTGAGCAGTTCTTC. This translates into CATKPGTETWGEQFF.

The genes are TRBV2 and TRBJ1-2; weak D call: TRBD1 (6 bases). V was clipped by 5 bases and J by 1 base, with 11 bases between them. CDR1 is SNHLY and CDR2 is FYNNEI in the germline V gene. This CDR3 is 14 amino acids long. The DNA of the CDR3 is TGTGCCAGCAGTTCAGGACAGCTTAACTATGGCTACACCTTC. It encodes CASSSGQLNYGYTF.

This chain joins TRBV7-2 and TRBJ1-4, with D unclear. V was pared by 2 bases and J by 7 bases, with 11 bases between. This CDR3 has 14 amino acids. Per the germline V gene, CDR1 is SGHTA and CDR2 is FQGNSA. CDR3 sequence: CASSLLVWGEKLFF. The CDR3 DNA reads TGTGCCAGCAGCTTATTGGTGTGGGGTGAAAAACTGTTTTTT.

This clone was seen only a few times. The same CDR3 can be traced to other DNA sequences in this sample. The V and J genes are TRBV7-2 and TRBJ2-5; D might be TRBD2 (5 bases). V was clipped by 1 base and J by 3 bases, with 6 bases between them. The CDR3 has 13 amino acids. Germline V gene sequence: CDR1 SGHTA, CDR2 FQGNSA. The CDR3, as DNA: TGTGCCAGCAGCTTAGTCGGGAAAGAGACCCAGTACTTC. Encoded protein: CASSLVGKETQYF.

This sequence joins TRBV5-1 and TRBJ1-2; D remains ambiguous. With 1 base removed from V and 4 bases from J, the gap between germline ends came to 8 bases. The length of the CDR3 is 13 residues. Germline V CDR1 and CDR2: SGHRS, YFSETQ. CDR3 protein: CASSLQISYGYTF. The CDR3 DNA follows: TGCGCCAGCAGCTTGCAGATCTCCTATGGCTACACCTTC.

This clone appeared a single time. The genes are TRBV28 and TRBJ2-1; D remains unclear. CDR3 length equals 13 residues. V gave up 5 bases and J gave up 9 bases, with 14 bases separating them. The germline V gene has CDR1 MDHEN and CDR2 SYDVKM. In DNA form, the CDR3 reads TGTGCCAGCAGTCGGACCCAAAACGGTGAGCAGTTCTTC. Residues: CASSRTQNGEQFF. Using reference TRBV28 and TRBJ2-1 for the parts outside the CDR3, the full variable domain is DVKVTQSSRYLVKRTGEKVFLECVQDMDHENMFWYRQDPGLGLRLIYFSYDVKMKEKGDIPEGYSVSREKKERFSLILESASTNQTSMYLCASSRTQNGEQFFGPGTRLTVL.

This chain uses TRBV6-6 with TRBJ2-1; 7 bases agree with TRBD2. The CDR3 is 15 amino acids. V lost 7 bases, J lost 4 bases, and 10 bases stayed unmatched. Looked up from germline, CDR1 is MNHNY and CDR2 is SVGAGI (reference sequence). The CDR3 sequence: CASTTRTSWYNEQFF. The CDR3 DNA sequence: TGTGCCAGCACCACCCGGACTAGTTGGTACAATGAGCAGTTCTTC.

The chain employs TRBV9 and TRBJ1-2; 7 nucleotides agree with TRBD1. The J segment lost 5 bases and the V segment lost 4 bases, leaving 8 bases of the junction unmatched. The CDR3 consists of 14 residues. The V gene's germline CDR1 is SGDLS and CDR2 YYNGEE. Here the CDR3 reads CASSPRTGRYGYTF. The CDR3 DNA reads TGTGCCAGCAGCCCCCGGACAGGAAGGTATGGCTACACCTTC.

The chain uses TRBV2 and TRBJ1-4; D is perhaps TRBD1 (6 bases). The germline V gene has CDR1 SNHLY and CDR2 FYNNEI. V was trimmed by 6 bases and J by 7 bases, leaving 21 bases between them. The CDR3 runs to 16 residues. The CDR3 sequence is CASRRRTGIEGEKLFF. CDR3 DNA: TGTGCCAGCAGGAGAAGAACAGGGATCGAGGGTGAAAAACTGTTTTTT.

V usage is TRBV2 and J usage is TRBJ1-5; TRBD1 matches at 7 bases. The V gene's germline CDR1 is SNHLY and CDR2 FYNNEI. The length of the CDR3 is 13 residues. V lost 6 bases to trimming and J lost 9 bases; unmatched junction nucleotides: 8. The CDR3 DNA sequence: TGTGCCAGCAGGGGGACAGCGGGTGGGCCCCAGCATTTT. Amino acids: CASRGTAGGPQHF.

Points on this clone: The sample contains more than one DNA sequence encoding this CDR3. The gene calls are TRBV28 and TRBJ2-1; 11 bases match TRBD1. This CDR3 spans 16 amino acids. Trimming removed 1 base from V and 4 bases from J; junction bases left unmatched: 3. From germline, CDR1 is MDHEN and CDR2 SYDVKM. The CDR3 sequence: CASSLLGQGGYNEQFF. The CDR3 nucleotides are TGTGCCAGCAGTTTATTGGGACAGGGGGGATACAATGAGCAGTTCTTC.